Shown below are 5 T cell receptor beta chains from a single sample sequenced in a study of beta chain features in type 1 diabetes. Of the isolated RNA, all was reverse transcribed, and so the sequenced material was expressed TCRB transcripts. The repertoire was sequenced with immunoSEQ multiplex PCR; TCRdb's copy has only in-frame clones and lacks some. The table records under 150,000 clones, nearly 50% of them present only once. Input material: Tregs from blood. The receptors were gathered from a man between 18 and 29 years old in good health.

In its sample, this clone was seen a few times. The chain uses TRBV5-4 and TRBJ2-2; D perhaps matches TRBD1 (6 bases). V lost 4 bases and J 5 bases, leaving 15 bases between the germline ends. Germline V gene data show CDR1 as SGHNT and CDR2 as YYREEE (reference sequence). CDR3 length equals 15 residues. The CDR3 here is CASSVASGVTGELFF. In DNA form, the CDR3 reads TGTGCCAGCAGCGTAGCCTCAGGGGTAACCGGGGAGCTGTTTTTT.

V gene TRBV27 combines with J gene TRBJ2-7; 9 nucleotides line up with TRBD2. CDR1 and CDR2 from the germline V gene are MNHEY and SMNVEV (reference sequence). CDR3 size: 15 residues. V shed 4 bases and J 3 bases; nucleotides not matched to a gene: 7. The CDR3 loop is CASSSFGLASYEQYF. The CDR3 DNA reads as TGTGCCAGCAGTTCCTTTGGACTAGCGAGCTACGAGCAGTACTTC.

V usage is TRBV27 and J usage is TRBJ1-1; the D is unclear. The germline V gene has CDR1 MNHEY and CDR2 SMNVEV (reference sequence). The CDR3 has 13 amino acids. V was cut by 6 bases and J by 2 bases, with 10 bases left in between. CDR3: CASRVGRNTEAFF. The CDR3 DNA is TGTGCCAGCAGGGTAGGGAGAAACACTGAAGCTTTCTTT.

The chain recombines TRBV18 with TRBJ2-5; 7 bases are a match to TRBD1. The DNA end is more similar to TRBJ2-7, so the J call may be wrong. The CDR3 has 16 amino acids. Germline loops: CDR1 KGHSH, CDR2 LQKENI. The CDR3 loop reads CASSPSGQVGWNEQYF. The DNA for the CDR3 is TGTGCCAGCTCACCTTCTGGACAGGTGGGATGGAACGAGCAGTACTTC.

The V and J genes are TRBV9 and TRBJ1-6, with 8 bases fitting TRBD1. This CDR3 has 15 residues. Germline-derived CDR1 and CDR2 are SGDLS and YYNGEE. V dropped 4 bases and J dropped 9; count of bases not matched to a gene: 9. This chain's CDR3 is CASSRYTGGSSPLHF. Here the CDR3 DNA reads TGTGCCAGCAGCCGCTACACAGGGGGAAGTTCACCCCTCCACTTT.